These 8 T cell receptor beta chains were sequenced from one sample in a study of control samples from healthy donors and cancer patients. The assay was immunoSEQ multiplex PCR, and TCRdb's table has in-frame clones only and misses some. Found here are about 190,000 clones, approximately 92% of them singletons; the top ten hold 1.4% to 1.5%. The sample consisted of blood. These receptors all stem from a man between 18 and 35 years old in good health.

The chain couples TRBV13 to TRBJ1-6, with D possibly matching TRBD1 (5 bases). The CDR3 is 14 amino acids. Germline values: CDR1 PRHDT, CDR2 FYEKMQ (reference sequence). Trimming cost V 1 base and J 7 bases, with 8 bases left between them. CDR3 residues: CASSLDRGNSPLHF. The CDR3 bases are TGTGCCAGCAGCTTAGATCGGGGGAATTCACCCCTCCACTTT. Using reference TRBV13 and TRBJ1-6 for the parts outside the CDR3, the full variable domain is AAGVIQSPRHLIKEKRETATLKCYPIPRHDTVYWYQQGPGQDPQFLISFYEKMQSDKGSIPDRFSAQQFSDYHSELNMSSLELGDSALYFCASSLDRGNSPLHFGNGTRLTVT.

J is TRBJ2-1 and V is TRBV6-4; either TRBD1 or TRBD2 may supply D (5 bases each). CDR1 and CDR2 from the germline V gene are MRHNA and SNTAGT. The ends were cut back, 5 bases at V and 6 bases at J, with 17 bases in the middle. The CDR3 covers 15 residues. Here the CDR3 reads CASSPRDHRGNEQFF. The CDR3 DNA follows: TGTGCCAGCAGTCCACGGGACCACCGGGGCAATGAGCAGTTCTTC.

The chain carries TRBV18 and TRBJ1-1, with D uncertain. The CDR3 length is 15 residues. The V end lost 2 bases, the J end lost 3 bases, and 13 bases lay between the germline ends. Per the germline V gene, CDR1 is KGHSH and CDR2 is LQKENI. The CDR3 is CASSPYEGRDTEAFF. CDR3 in DNA: TGTGCCAGCTCACCATACGAGGGTCGGGACACTGAAGCTTTCTTT.

This sequence joins TRBV15 and TRBJ1-2, with D perhaps matching TRBD1 (6 bases). The CDR3 is 13 amino acids. CDR1 and CDR2 from the germline V gene are LNHNV and YYDKDF (reference sequence). V lost 3 bases and J 4 bases, leaving 9 bases between the germline ends. As DNA, the CDR3 is TGTGCCACCAGCAGGGACAGTAGCTATGGCTACACCTTC. Protein sequence: CATSRDSSYGYTF.

The genes are TRBV24-1 and TRBJ2-1, with 11 bases aligning to TRBD2. This CDR3 has 14 amino acids. V lost 11 bases and J lost 8; bases outside the gene matches: 10. Per the germline V gene, CDR1 is KGHDR and CDR2 is SFDVKD. CDR3 DNA: TGTGCCATTCCGACTAGCGGGGCGGGGGATGAGCAGTTCTTC. Its translation: CAIPTSGAGDEQFF.

The chain is built from TRBV7-2 and TRBJ2-4, with D possibly being TRBD1 (6 bases). The germline gives CDR1 SGHTA, CDR2 FQGNSA. Trimming shortened V by 5 bases and J by 0 bases, and 20 bases separated the two germline ends. The CDR3 is made up of 18 amino acids. The DNA of the CDR3 is TGTGCCAGCAGCCCAATAAGAGGGGGATTTCTAGCCAAAAACATTCAGTACTTC. This encodes CASSPIRGGFLAKNIQYF.

The chain has TRBV5-1 and TRBJ1-3; 9 nucleotides line up with TRBD1. V shed 4 bases, J shed 4 bases, and the junction held 6 bases outside the gene matches. The CDR3 is made up of 15 amino acids. Germline V lookup: CDR1 SGHRS, CDR2 YFSETQ. CDR3 sequence: CASSPAGTGGNTIYF. The CDR3 DNA follows: TGCGCCAGCAGCCCCGCCGGGACAGGGGGAAACACCATATATTTT.

This sequence joins TRBV10-3 and TRBJ1-1; tentatively, D is TRBD1 (6 bases). The CDR3 length is 15 residues. Germline V lookup: CDR1 ENHRY, CDR2 SYGVKD. V lost 11 bases and J lost 0, with 19 bases in between. The CDR3 region is CALRPVGQLNTEAFF. The DNA of the CDR3 is TGTGCCCTTCGCCCTGTAGGACAGCTGAACACTGAAGCTTTCTTT.